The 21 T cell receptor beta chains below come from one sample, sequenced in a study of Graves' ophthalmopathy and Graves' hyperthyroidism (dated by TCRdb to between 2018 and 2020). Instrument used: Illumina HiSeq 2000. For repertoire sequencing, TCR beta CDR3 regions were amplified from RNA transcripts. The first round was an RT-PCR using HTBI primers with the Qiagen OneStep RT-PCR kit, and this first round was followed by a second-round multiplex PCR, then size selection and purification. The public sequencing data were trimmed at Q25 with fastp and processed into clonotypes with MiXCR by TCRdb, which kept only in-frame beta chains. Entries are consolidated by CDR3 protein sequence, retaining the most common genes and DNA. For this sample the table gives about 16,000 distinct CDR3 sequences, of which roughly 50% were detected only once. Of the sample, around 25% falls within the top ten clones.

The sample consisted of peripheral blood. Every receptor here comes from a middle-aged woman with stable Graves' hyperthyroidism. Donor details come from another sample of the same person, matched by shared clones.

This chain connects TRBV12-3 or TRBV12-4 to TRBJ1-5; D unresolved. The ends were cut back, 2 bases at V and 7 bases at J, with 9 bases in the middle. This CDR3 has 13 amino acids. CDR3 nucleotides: TGTGCCAGCAGTTTACAGAGGGAGCAGCCCCAGCATTTT. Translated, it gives CASSLQREQPQHF.

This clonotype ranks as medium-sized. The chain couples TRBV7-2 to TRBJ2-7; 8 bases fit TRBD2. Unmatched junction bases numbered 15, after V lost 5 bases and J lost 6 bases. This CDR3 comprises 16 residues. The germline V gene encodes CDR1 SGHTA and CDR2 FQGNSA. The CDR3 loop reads CASSNQPGAGGLEQYF. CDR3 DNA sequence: TGTGCCAGCAGCAACCAGCCAGGGGCGGGAGGTCTCGAGCAGTACTTC.

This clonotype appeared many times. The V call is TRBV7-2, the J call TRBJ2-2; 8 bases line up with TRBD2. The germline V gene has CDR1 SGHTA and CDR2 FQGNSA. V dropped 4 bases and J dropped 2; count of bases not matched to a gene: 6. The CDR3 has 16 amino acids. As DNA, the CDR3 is TGTGCCAGCAGCTACTCCGGGACTAGAAACACCGGGGAGCTGTTTTTT. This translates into CASSYSGTRNTGELFF.

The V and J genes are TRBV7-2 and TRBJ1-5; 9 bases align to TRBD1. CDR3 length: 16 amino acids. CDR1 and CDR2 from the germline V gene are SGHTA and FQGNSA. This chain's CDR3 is CAGSLLWTGVVQPQHF. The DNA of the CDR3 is TGTGCTGGCAGCTTATTGTGGACAGGGGTGGTTCAGCCCCAGCATTTT.

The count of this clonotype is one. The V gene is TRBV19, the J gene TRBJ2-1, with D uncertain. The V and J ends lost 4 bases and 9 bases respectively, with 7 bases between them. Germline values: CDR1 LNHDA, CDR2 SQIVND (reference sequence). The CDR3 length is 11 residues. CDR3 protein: CASSTRSEQFF. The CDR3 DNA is TGTGCCAGTAGTACAAGGTCTGAGCAGTTCTTC.

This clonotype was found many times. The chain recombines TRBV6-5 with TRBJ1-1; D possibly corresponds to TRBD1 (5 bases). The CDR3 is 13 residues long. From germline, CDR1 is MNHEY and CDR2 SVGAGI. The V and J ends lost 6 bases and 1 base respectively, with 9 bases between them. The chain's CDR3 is CASRRDGNTEAFF. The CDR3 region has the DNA TGTGCCAGCAGGCGGGACGGGAACACTGAAGCTTTCTTT.

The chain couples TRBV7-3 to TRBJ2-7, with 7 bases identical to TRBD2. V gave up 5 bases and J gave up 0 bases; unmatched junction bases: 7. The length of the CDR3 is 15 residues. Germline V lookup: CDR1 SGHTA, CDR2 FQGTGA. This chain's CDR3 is CASSQDRLASYEQYF. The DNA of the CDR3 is TGTGCCAGCAGCCAAGACCGACTAGCCTCCTACGAGCAGTACTTC.

CDR3 region: CSARVRKQEQYF. Written as DNA, the CDR3 is TGCAGTGCTAGAGTGAGAAAGCAAGAGCAGTACTTC. The chain combines TRBV20-1 with TRBJ2-7; no definite D call. Germline V gene lookup returns CDR1 DFQATT and CDR2 SNEGSKA (reference sequence). The germline V and J ends were trimmed by 1 base and 7 bases, with 11 bases remaining between them. The CDR3 runs to 12 residues.

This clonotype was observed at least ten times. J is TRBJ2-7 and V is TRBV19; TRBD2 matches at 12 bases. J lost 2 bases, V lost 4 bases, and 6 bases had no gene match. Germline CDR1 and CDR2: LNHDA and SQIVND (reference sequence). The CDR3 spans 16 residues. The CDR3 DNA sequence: TGTGCCAGTAGTACCCCGACTAGCGGGAGTACCTACGAGCAGTACTTC. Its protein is CASSTPTSGSTYEQYF.

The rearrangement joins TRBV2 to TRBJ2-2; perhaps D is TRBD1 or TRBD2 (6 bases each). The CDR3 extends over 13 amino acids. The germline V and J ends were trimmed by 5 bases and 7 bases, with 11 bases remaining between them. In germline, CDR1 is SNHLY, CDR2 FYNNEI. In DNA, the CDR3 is TGTGCCAGCAGTCCCGAGGGGGGCGGGGAGCTGTTTTTT. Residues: CASSPEGGGELFF.

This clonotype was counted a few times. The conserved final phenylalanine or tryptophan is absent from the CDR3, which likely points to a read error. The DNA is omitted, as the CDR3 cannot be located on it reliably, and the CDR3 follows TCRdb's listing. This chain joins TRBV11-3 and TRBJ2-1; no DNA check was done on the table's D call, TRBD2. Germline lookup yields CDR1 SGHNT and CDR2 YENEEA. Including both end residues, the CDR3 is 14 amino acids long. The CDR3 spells CASSSLGTSGRIFL.

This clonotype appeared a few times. The CDR3 sequence is CASSQDRGDNEQFF. The CDR3 DNA is TGTGCCAGCAGCCAGGACAGGGGGGACAATGAGCAGTTCTTC. This chain uses TRBV7-2 with TRBJ2-1; 10 positions agree with TRBD1. The CDR3 length is 14 residues. The germline CDR1 and CDR2 sequences are SGHTA and FQGNSA. After removal of 5 bases from V and 5 bases from J, the junction contained 3 bases not matched to a gene.

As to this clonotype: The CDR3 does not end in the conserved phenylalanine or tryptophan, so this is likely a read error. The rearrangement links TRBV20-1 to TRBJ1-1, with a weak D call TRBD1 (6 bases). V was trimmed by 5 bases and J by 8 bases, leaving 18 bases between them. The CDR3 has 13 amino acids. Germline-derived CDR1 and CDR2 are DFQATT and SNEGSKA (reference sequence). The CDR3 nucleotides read TGCAGTGCTGGCGGGCAGGGGCGGAGGGAAGCTTTCTGT. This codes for CSAGGQGRREAFC.

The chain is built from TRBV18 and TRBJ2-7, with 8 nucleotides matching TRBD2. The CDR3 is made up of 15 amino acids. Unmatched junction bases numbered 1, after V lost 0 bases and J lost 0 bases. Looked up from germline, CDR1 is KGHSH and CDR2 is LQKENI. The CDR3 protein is CASSPPSGSSYEQYF. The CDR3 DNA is TGTGCCAGCTCACCACCCAGCGGGAGCTCCTACGAGCAGTACTTC.

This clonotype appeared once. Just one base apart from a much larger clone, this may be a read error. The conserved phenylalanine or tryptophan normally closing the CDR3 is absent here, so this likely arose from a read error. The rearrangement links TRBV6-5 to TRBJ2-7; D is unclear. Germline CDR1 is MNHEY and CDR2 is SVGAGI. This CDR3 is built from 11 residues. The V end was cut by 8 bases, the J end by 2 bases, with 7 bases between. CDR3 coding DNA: TGTGCCAGCGGTCCCCCCTACGAGCAGTACCTC. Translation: CASGPPYEQYL.

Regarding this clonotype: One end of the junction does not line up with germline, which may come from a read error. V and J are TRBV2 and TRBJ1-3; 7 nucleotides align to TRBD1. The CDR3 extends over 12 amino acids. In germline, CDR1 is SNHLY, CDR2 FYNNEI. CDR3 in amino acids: CAGRGVGNTIYF. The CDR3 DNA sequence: TGTGCCGGCAGGGGGGTAGGAAACACCATATATTTT.

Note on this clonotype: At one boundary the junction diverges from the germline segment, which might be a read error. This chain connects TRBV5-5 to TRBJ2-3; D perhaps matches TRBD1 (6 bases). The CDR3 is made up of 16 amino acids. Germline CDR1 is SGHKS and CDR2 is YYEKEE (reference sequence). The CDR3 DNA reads TGTGCCAGCAGCCCAAGGGACACCAGATCCACAGAGACGCAGTATTTT. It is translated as CASSPRDTRSTETQYF.

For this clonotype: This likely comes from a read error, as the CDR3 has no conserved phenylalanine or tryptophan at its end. The CDR3 sequence is CASGTGTSGELFI. CDR3 coding DNA: TGTGCCAGCGGGACAGGGACTTCCGGGGAGCTGTTTATT. The chain couples TRBV14 to TRBJ2-2, with 9 bases lining up with TRBD1. Trimming took 8 bases from V and 6 from J; bases not matched to a gene: 4. The CDR3 extends over 13 amino acids. CDR1 is SGHDN and CDR2 is FVKESK in the germline V gene.

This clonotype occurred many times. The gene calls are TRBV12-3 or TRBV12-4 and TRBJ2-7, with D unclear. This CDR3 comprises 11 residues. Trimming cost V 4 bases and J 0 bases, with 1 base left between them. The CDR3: CASSSSYEQYF. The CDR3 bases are TGTGCCAGCAGTTCCTCCTACGAGCAGTACTTC.

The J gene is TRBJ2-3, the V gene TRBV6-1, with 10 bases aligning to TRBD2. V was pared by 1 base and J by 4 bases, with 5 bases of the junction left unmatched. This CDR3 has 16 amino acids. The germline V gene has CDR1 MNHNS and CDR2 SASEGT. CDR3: CASSEVGLADPDTQYF. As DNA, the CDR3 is TGTGCCAGCAGTGAAGTCGGACTAGCGGACCCAGATACGCAGTATTTT.

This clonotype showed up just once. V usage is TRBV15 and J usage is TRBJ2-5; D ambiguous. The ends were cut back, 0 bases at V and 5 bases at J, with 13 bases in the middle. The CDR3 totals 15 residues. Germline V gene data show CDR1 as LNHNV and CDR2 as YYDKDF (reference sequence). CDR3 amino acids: CATSRDRLIGETQYF. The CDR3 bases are TGTGCCACCAGCAGAGATCGACTTATCGGGGAGACCCAGTACTTC.